This note documents a single TCR beta chain sequence. This specimen comes from a study of blood T cell repertoires in COVID-19. Study summary: Italy, Spain and the United States were the sources of the convalescent and acute COVID-19 samples. Sample material is recorded as cDNA or gDNA derived from T cells, B-cell-depleted T cells, or PBMCs.

CDR1 is MDHEN, CDR2 SYDVKM, per germline. The CDR3 runs to 15 residues. Trimming removed 2 bases from V and 1 base from J, with 10 bases in between. Patients of the Seattle cohort, enrolled during active infection, were followed longitudinally. Authors' data handling: For nucleated cells, counts were estimated from reference gene primer amplification. Using immunoSEQ multiplex PCR, the repertoire was profiled, and TCRdb retains in-frame clones only, with some absent. V, J and clone size are taken as reported in that table, and D and trimming were inferred from the DNA itself. The table shows about 300,000 clones, with 80% to 95% occurring only once.

The sample consisted of peripheral blood. This TCR derives from a woman in her twenties or thirties with COVID-19, enrolled during active disease. The gene calls are TRBV28 and TRBJ2-3, with a possible D match to TRBD2 (5 bases). This CDR3 is CASSLVGERTDTQYF. The CDR3 DNA follows: TGTGCCAGCAGTTTAGTGGGAGAGCGCACAGATACGCAGTATTTT.